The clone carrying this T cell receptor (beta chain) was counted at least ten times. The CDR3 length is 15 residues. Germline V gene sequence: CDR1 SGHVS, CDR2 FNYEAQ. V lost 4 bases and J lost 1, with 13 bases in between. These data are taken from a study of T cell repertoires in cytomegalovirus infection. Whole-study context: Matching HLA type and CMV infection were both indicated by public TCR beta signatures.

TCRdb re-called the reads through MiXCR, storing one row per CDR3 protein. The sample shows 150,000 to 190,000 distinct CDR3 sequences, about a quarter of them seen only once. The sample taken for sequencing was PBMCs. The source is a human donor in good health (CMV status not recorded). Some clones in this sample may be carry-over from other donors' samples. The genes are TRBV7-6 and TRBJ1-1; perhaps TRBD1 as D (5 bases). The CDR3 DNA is TGTGCCAGCAGCTCCTGGGACCGAGAGAACACTGAAGCTTTCTTT. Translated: CASSSWDRENTEAFF. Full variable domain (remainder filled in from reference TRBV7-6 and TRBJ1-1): GAGVSQSPRYKVTKRGQDVALRCDPISGHVSLYWYRQALGQGPEFLTYFNYEAQQDKSGLPNDRFSAERPEGSISTLTIQRTEQRDSAMYRCASSSWDRENTEAFFGQGTRLTVV.